The 30 T cell receptor beta chains presented below share a single source sample, sequenced in a study of tumor-infiltrating lymphocytes in glioblastoma multiforme. TCRB libraries came from RNA via three nested multiplex PCR rounds. Each CDR3 protein is one row after TCRdb ran MiXCR on the multiplex PCR reads. The table lists 15,000 to 25,000 distinct CDR3 sequences, 65% to 80% of them singletons. The source material was peripheral blood. The receptors were gathered from a male donor with glioblastoma.

A remark on this clonotype: One end of the junction varies from germline; a read error may be responsible. This chain joins TRBV4-1 and TRBJ1-2, with TRBD1 matching 9 bases. The CDR3 is made up of 15 amino acids. The germline V gene encodes CDR1 MGHRA and CDR2 YSYEKL. CDR3 nucleotides: TGTGCCATCAGCCAAACCACAGGGGGCAGAGGTGGCTACACCTTC. This encodes CAISQTTGGRGGYTF.

This clonotype was detected ten times or more. The CDR3 reads CASSAGASGSDTQYF. Here the CDR3 DNA reads TGTGCCAGCTCCGCCGGGGCTAGCGGGAGTGATACGCAGTATTTT. The chain recombines TRBV13 with TRBJ2-3, with 10 bases matching TRBD2. V lost 8 bases to trimming and J lost 6 bases; unmatched junction nucleotides: 11. Germline CDR1 PRHDT, CDR2 FYEKMQ (reference sequence). This CDR3 is 15 amino acids long.

This clonotype appeared many times. The J gene is TRBJ2-1, the V gene TRBV5-5, with 14 nucleotides matching TRBD2. CDR1 is SGHKS, CDR2 YYEKEE, per germline (reference sequence). The V and J ends lost 4 bases and 3 bases, in that order; junction bases with no gene match: 3. The CDR3 is 16 residues long. CDR3 residues: CASSQGLAGGYNEQFF. The CDR3 nucleotides are TGTGCCAGCAGCCAAGGACTAGCGGGAGGCTACAATGAGCAGTTCTTC.

Points on this clonotype: The missing conserved phenylalanine or tryptophan at the end of this CDR3 makes a read error likely. The V and J genes are TRBV11-2 and TRBJ2-7, with 12 bases fitting TRBD2. J gave up 4 bases and V 7 bases, and 11 bases lay outside the gene matches. CDR1 and CDR2 (germline): SGHAT, FQNNGV. This CDR3 is built from 16 residues. The CDR3 region is CASNSFQLAGGYEQYI. CDR3 DNA sequence: TGTGCCAGCAACTCCTTCCAACTAGCGGGAGGATACGAGCAGTACATC.

As regards this clonotype: This could be a read error, since a much larger clone is one nucleotide away. The chain links TRBV5-1 to TRBJ2-3; D gene uncertain. This CDR3 contains 15 residues. The V gene lost 0 bases and the J gene lost 7 bases, with 15 bases spanning the gap. Looked up from germline, CDR1 is SGHRS and CDR2 is YFSETQ. The CDR3 DNA reads as TGCGCCAGCAGCTTGGCACAGAGGCCTATTAATACGCAGTATTTT. This gives the protein CASSLAQRPINTQYF.

The sample holds a few counts of this clonotype. J is TRBJ2-1 and V is TRBV20-1, with 10 bases matching TRBD2. V shed 3 bases and J 6 bases; nucleotides not matched to a gene: 5. The CDR3 has 14 amino acids. The germline CDR1 and CDR2 sequences are DFQATT and SNEGSKA (reference sequence). CDR3 sequence: CSASLGLASNEQFF. CDR3 sequence (DNA): TGCAGTGCTAGCTTGGGACTAGCGAGCAATGAGCAGTTCTTC.

As for this clonotype: The germline gene is not matched at one end of the junction; a read error may be the cause. The chain carries TRBV11-2 and TRBJ2-2; TRBD2 matches 11 bases. The CDR3 runs to 17 residues. Germline-derived CDR1 and CDR2 are SGHAT and FQNNGV. The CDR3, as DNA: TGTGCCAGCAGCTTAAGTAGCGGGGGGGCAAACATCGGGGAGCTGTTTTTT. Translated: CASSLSSGGANIGELFF.

The chain joins TRBV20-1 to TRBJ2-1, with TRBD2 matching over 8 bases. V lost 1 base, J lost 5 bases, and 4 bases stayed unmatched. Germline assignment: CDR1 DFQATT and CDR2 SNEGSKA (reference sequence). The CDR3 runs to 14 residues. The CDR3 DNA reads TGCAGTGCTAGAGGGGCACTAGCGGACAATGAGCAGTTCTTC. This encodes CSARGALADNEQFF.

As DNA, the CDR3 is TGTGCCAGCAACCCGGGGAGAGGGATGTTTTCCGGAAACACCATATATTTT. Amino acids: CASNPGRGMFSGNTIYF. The chain links TRBV12-3 or TRBV12-4 to TRBJ1-3; unclear D gene. V lost 7 bases, J lost 4 bases, and 23 bases lay in between. There are 17 residues in the CDR3.

This clonotype ranks as medium-sized. The genes are TRBV29-1 and TRBJ2-1; weak D call: TRBD2 (5 bases). Germline V gene lookup returns CDR1 SQVTM and CDR2 ANQGSEA. V lost 3 bases, J lost 5 bases, and 8 bases lay in between. The CDR3 runs to 12 residues. The CDR3 sequence is CSVDRGNNEQFF. In DNA form, the CDR3 reads TGCAGCGTTGACCGGGGAAACAATGAGCAGTTCTTC.

In its sample, this clonotype was seen once. A read error may account for a junction end that differs from germline. The rearrangement joins TRBV29-1 to TRBJ2-1, with TRBD2 matching 8 bases. Germline CDR1 is SQVTM and CDR2 is ANQGSEA. There are 15 residues in the CDR3. This CDR3 reads CSVGLVEASYDEQFF. In nucleotides, the CDR3 is TGCAGCGTGGGACTAGTGGAGGCCTCCTACGATGAGCAGTTCTTC.

Turning to this clonotype: The germline gene is not matched at one end of the junction; a read error may be the cause. This sequence joins TRBV29-1 and TRBJ2-7; D is possibly TRBD1 (6 bases). CDR3 length equals 14 residues. Per the germline V gene, CDR1 is SQVTM and CDR2 is ANQGSEA. CDR3 amino acids: CSIEDQDSPYEQYF. DNA of the CDR3: TGCAGCATCGAAGATCAGGACAGCCCCTACGAACAGTACTTC.

Notes on this clonotype: The conserved final phenylalanine or tryptophan is absent from the CDR3, which likely points to a read error. This chain connects TRBV11-2 to TRBJ1-1; a possible D gene is TRBD1 (5 bases). The CDR3 has 14 amino acids. The germline V gene has CDR1 SGHAT and CDR2 FQNNGV. Written as DNA, the CDR3 is TGTGCCAGCAGCTTGGGGCGAGGGAACAATGAAGCTTTCCTT. Its translation is CASSLGRGNNEAFL.

This chain uses TRBV10-3 with TRBJ2-1, with 9 bases that match TRBD1. V dropped 4 bases and J dropped 13; count of bases not matched to a gene: 17. From germline, CDR1 is ENHRY and CDR2 SYGVKD. The CDR3 spans 16 residues. CDR3 protein: CAISVGGTGGWSDQFF. The CDR3 nucleotides read TGTGCCATCAGTGTCGGGGGTACAGGGGGCTGGTCCGACCAGTTCTTC.

The sample holds many counts of this clonotype. The chain combines TRBV5-5 with TRBJ1-1, with 7 bases fitting TRBD1. V shed 4 bases and J 11 bases; nucleotides not matched to a gene: 8. CDR1 and CDR2 from the germline V gene are SGHKS and YYEKEE (reference sequence). The CDR3 sequence is 12 residues long. Written as DNA, the CDR3 is TGTGCCAGCAGCGTAGGACAGGTTGGCGCTTTCTTT. Translated, it gives CASSVGQVGAFF.

This chain uses TRBV20-1 with TRBJ1-5; unclear D gene. Trimming cost V 1 base and J 4 bases, with 11 bases left between them. In germline, CDR1 is DFQATT, CDR2 SNEGSKA (reference sequence). The CDR3 has 14 residues. The CDR3 DNA reads as TGCAGTGCTAGAGCCTGGATAGGAAATCAGCCCCAGCATTTT. The encoded protein is CSARAWIGNQPQHF.

In its sample, this clonotype was seen many times. The V and J genes are TRBV29-1 and TRBJ1-1; D gene ambiguous. The CDR3 length is 14 residues. Germline V CDR1 and CDR2: SQVTM, ANQGSEA. V dropped 5 bases and J dropped 0 bases, with 13 bases sitting between them. In nucleotides, the CDR3 is TGCAGCGTTCGGGTAAAGGTAATGAACACTGAAGCTTTCTTT. This encodes CSVRVKVMNTEAFF.

Comments on this clonotype: Germline and junction disagree at one end, which may indicate a read error. CDR3 in DNA: TGTGCCAGCAGCCACTCGCTTCGTAGCGGGGGGTACCAAGAGACCCGGTACTTC. This gives the protein CASSHSLRSGGYQETRYF. This sequence joins TRBV11-2 and TRBJ2-5; TRBD2 matches 10 bases. CDR1 and CDR2 from the germline V gene are SGHAT and FQNNGV. The CDR3 loop spans 18 amino acids.

Points on this clonotype: An end of the junction differs from the germline gene, which may be a read error. This chain joins TRBV11-2 and TRBJ1-1; D unresolved. Germline values: CDR1 SGHAT, CDR2 FQNNGV. CDR3 size: 14 residues. The CDR3: CASSLPVMSAEAFF. The CDR3 DNA reads TGTGCCAGCAGCTTACCGGTGATGAGCGCTGAGGCTTTCTTT.

The V and J genes are TRBV7-9 and TRBJ2-1; no firm D call. CDR1 is SEHNR and CDR2 is FQNEAQ in the germline V gene (reference sequence). V dropped 0 bases and J dropped 2 bases, with 14 bases sitting between them. CDR3 length: 17 residues. As DNA, the CDR3 is TGTGCCAGCAGCTTAGCATCGAATAGCACCGCCTACAATGAGCAGTTCTTC. This codes for CASSLASNSTAYNEQFF.

Here the CDR3 DNA reads TGTGCCAGCAGCTTGCGAGAAGGTGCTGGGGCTTTCTTT. This sequence encodes CASSLREGAGAFF. The chain uses TRBV11-2 and TRBJ1-1; D unclear. Between the trimmed V and J ends, which lost 3 bases and 11 bases, there was a span of 16 bases. CDR3 length: 13 amino acids. Germline V gene data show CDR1 as SGHAT and CDR2 as FQNNGV.

With regard to this clonotype: Without the conserved terminal phenylalanine or tryptophan, this CDR3 likely stems from a read error. No DNA is shown, since the ends of the CDR3 on it are uncertain; the CDR3 is the one TCRdb lists. The CDR3 loop reads CASRSRSYEHYL. The genes are TRBV11-2 and TRBJ2-7. The CDR3 sequence runs 12 residues, both termini included. Germline V gene lookup returns CDR1 SGHAT and CDR2 FQNNGV.

V is TRBV11-2 and J is TRBJ2-1; tentatively, D is TRBD2 (5 bases). The length of the CDR3 is 16 residues. The V end was cut by 6 bases, the J end by 4 bases, with 19 bases between. Germline lookup yields CDR1 SGHAT and CDR2 FQNNGV. In nucleotides, the CDR3 is TGTGCCAGCAGTGATCTCCGGGGAACGAATTACAATGAGCAGTTCTTC. It translates to CASSDLRGTNYNEQFF.

Regarding this clonotype: The CDR3 end shows no conserved phenylalanine or tryptophan, and so a read error is likely. The DNA is left out, because the CDR3 cannot be placed on it with certainty; the CDR3 is given as TCRdb lists it. The rearrangement links TRBV11-2 to TRBJ1-1. The CDR3 sequence runs 14 residues, both termini included. CDR1 is SGHAT and CDR2 is FQNNGV in the germline V gene. The CDR3 loop is CASFWRDRYTEAFS.

By sample share, this clonotype is large. This rearrangement joins TRBV11-2 to TRBJ2-3; D possibly matches TRBD1 or TRBD2 (5 bases each). This CDR3 has 14 residues. Looked up from germline, CDR1 is SGHAT and CDR2 is FQNNGV. V shed 5 bases and J shed 4 bases, with 13 bases lying between them. CDR3 amino acids: CASSPQRGADTQYF. The CDR3 DNA reads TGTGCCAGCAGCCCGCAGAGGGGCGCAGATACGCAGTATTTT.

A remark on this clonotype: It is likely a read error, because the conserved phenylalanine at the end of the CDR3 is missing. The chain joins TRBV28 to TRBJ2-3; maybe TRBD2 (5 bases). Germline CDR1 reads MDHEN; CDR2 reads SYDVKM. The CDR3 consists of 12 residues. DNA for the CDR3: TGTGCCAGCAGTGGACTTACAGATATGCAGTATTTA. Its translation: CASSGLTDMQYL.

This clonotype was observed at least ten times. The CDR3 carries no conserved terminal phenylalanine or tryptophan, so it likely arises from a read error. The genes are TRBV29-1 and TRBJ2-7; 8 bases are a match to TRBD1. V shed 6 bases and J 7 bases; nucleotides not matched to a gene: 14. The germline gives CDR1 SQVTM, CDR2 ANQGSEA. The CDR3 is made up of 14 amino acids. CDR3 protein: CSVASGTGAREQYL. DNA of the CDR3: TGCAGCGTCGCGTCCGGGACAGGAGCTAGGGAGCAGTACCTC.

Details on this clonotype: Germline is not matched at one junction end, which may reflect a read error. The V and J genes are TRBV11-2 and TRBJ2-1, with D unclear. The CDR3 totals 14 residues. Looked up from germline, CDR1 is SGHAT and CDR2 is FQNNGV. For the CDR3, the DNA is TGTGCCAGCAGTTTATCTTCAAGAGACAATGAGCGGTTCTTC. As protein: CASSLSSRDNERFF.

With respect to this clonotype: A junction end diverges from the germline sequence, so it may reflect a read error. The V and J genes are TRBV6-5 and TRBJ2-7; 7 bases agree with TRBD1. The V gene's germline CDR1 is MNHEY and CDR2 SVGAGI. The CDR3 is made up of 14 amino acids. The CDR3 here is CAISPGQGVAEQYF. The CDR3 coding sequence is TGCGCCATCAGCCCGGGTCAGGGGGTCGCCGAGCAGTACTTC.

This chain links TRBV10-2 with TRBJ2-7; perhaps TRBD2 as D (5 bases). The V end was cut by 7 bases, the J end by 3 bases, with 16 bases between. The CDR3 length is 14 residues. The germline gives CDR1 WSHSY, CDR2 SAAADI. The CDR3 DNA follows: TGCGCCAGCATAAAGAGCGGAGATATCTACGAGCAGTACTTC. The encoded protein is CASIKSGDIYEQYF.